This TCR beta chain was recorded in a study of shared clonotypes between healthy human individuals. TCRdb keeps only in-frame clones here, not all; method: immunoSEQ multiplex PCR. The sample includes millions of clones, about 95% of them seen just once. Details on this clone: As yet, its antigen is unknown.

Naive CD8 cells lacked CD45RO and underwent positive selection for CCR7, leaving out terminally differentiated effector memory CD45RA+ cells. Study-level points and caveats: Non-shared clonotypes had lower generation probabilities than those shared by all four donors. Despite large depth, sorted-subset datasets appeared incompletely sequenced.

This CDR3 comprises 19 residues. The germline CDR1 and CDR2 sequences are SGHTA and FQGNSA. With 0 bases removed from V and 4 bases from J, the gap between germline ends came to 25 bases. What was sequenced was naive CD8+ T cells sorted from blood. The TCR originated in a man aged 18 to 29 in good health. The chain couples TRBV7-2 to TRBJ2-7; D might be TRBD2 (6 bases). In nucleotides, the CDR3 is TGTGCCAGCAGCTTAGCGAATTGGGGAGGAAACGGGGTCACGTACGAGCAGTACTTC. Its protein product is CASSLANWGGNGVTYEQYF.